This T cell receptor beta chain was captured by sequencing in a study of early T cells in non-severe SARS-CoV-2 infection. Study outcomes and limitations: Matching against VDJdb likely underestimated virus-specific expansions, favoring anti-spike CD8.

Separate cDNA molecules each had unique molecular identifiers attached to them. TCRdb re-called the 5' RACE reads with MiXCR, one entry per CDR3 protein. Altogether under 25,000 distinct CDR3 sequences are present, 5% being singletons, with the ten largest covering 4.3%. In this sample, this clonotype turned up many times. The antigen remains undetermined. The CDR3 runs to 19 residues. Germline trimming cut 4 bases from V and 4 bases from J; bases unmatched to any gene: 19. The germline V gene encodes CDR1 MNHEY and CDR2 SVGEGT. The TCR originated in an adult who was a healthcare worker with PCR-confirmed SARS-CoV-2 infection or an uninfected control (not recorded which). The chain combines TRBV6-2 or TRBV6-3 with TRBJ1-5; 7 positions match TRBD1. Source material: whole blood. CDR3 in DNA: TGTGCCAGCAGTTCCTACCCGCGACAGGGAGTAACCTCGAATCAGCCCCAGCATTTT. Amino acids: CASSSYPRQGVTSNQPQHF.